The present T cell receptor (beta chain) was sequenced within a study of T cell responses to AZD1222 COVID-19 vaccine (dated by TCRdb to the early 2020s). With regard to the full study: AZD1222 recipients given second doses at about 4 weeks or at about 12 weeks were pooled, since spike-specific TCR depth and breadth were not found to differ between the two schedules. A total of about 240 trial participants underwent TCR sequencing, of whom around 200 received two doses of AZD1222 and some 25 received two doses of the MenACWY control vaccine. Trial participants were enrolled by age into subgroups of 18-55, 56-69 and 70-plus years, and roughly 150, 30 and 60 TCR-sequenced participants, respectively, were included in these subgroups. Results and caveats for the whole study, not just this receptor: Because no samples from the day 14 peak response were available, repertoires could be characterized only after the peak T cell response. In the small 56-69-year group, the increase in depth fell short of significance, most likely because of low power. Participants were mostly white British, with more females than males. The authors suggested clonal diversity may have been underestimated. Reportedly, close to half of the unique spike-specific TCRs recognized epitopes lying outside the regions that are mutated in the B.1.351 and B.1.1.7 variants. Conclusions about previously exposed vaccinees were limited because only 6 or 7 AZD1222 recipients were SARS-CoV-2 seropositive at baseline. The whole spike protein was spanned by vaccine-associated CD4 TCRs, and dominant responses were seen in regions 160-218 and 743-854. Spike-specific TCR breadth and depth rose significantly after two AZD1222 doses compared with day 0 and with MenACWY recipients.

The CDR3, cysteine through phenylalanine, is 15 amino acids long. The CDR3 DNA has 45 bases and is translated from base 1. V loses 3 bases, J loses 4 bases, and the germline ends lie 13 bases apart. According to the germline V gene, CDR1 reads KGHSY and CDR2 reads FQNENV. The time point label, as the study defines it: baseline before first vaccination. Samples from vaccinated people were obtained from the UK trials COV001 and COV002, which included a single-blind randomized controlled phase 2/3 trial of AZD1222 (ChAdOx1 nCoV-19) in healthy adults. For TCRbeta chain sequencing, PBMC samples were collected from trial participants at day 0 and at day 28 after the second dose. The CDR3 regions of human TCRbeta chains were subjected to immunosequencing. Per the source publication's procedure: Repertoire TCRs were matched against a reference library of SARS-CoV-2-specific TCRs generated with the MIRA antigen-specificity platform. Breadth was defined as the fraction of unique TCRs that were SARS-CoV-2-associated, and depth was defined as the fraction of total T cells that were SARS-CoV-2-associated. Using the MIRA data, every spike-specific TCR was mapped to the spike region that the TCR reacted to and assigned to either a CD4 or a CD8 class. Log10-transformed breadth and depth values were compared by one-way ANOVA with Sidak's multiple comparisons tests. TCRdb took this table from immuneACCESS and kept in-frame rearrangements with V and J called. Such tables lack part of the clones; where checked against another copy, unresolved V genes explain under half of the gap, and the rest is unexplained. That table furnishes V, J and clone size, whereas the DNA furnished D and trimming. This sample holds 150,000 to 200,000 clones; approximately 90% were observed only once. The ten top clones hold approximately 4% of the sample.

Of note for this clone: Its target antigen remains unknown. Base qualities are not provided; no much larger clone lies one nucleotide away.

The sequence links TRBV16 to TRBJ1-5; perhaps TRBD1 is the D gene, with 5 bases matching. The material sequenced was peripheral blood, taken on day 0 of AZD1222 vaccination. The receptor was isolated from an adult in good health. The CDR3 reads as follows: CASSHWAGNNQPQHF. The DNA reads as follows: TGTGCCAGCAGCCATTGGGCAGGGAATAATCAGCCCCAGCATTTT.